This TCR beta chain was identified during a study of cytomegalovirus exposure and HLA in healthy donors. This clone was counted a single time. Its antigen is undetermined. Study-wide results and caveats: For TCR beta chains, V- and J-gene trimming was later linked to a missense DCLRE1C variant.

The CDR3 contains 15 residues. The germline CDR1 and CDR2 sequences are SGHTA and FQGTGA. J was trimmed by 4 bases and V by 3 bases; bases with no gene match: 0. The PCR made use of 60 Vbeta and 13 Jbeta primers. As handled by the study authors: Unique TCR beta chains numbered roughly 80 million in a later analysis, with about 9.9 million shared. Using immunoSEQ multiplex PCR, the repertoire was profiled, and TCRdb retains in-frame clones only, with some absent. The V and J calls and clone size come from that table; D and trimming were worked out from the DNA. The sample gives over 200,000 clones, 70% to 85% of which show up once; less than 3.5% is in the top ten.

This sequence originates from a woman in her sixties or seventies in good health and CMV-seropositive. The chain recombines TRBV7-3 with TRBJ2-1; 13 bases map to TRBD2. Sequenced sample: PBMCs. In DNA form, the CDR3 reads TGTGCCAGCAGCTTGACTAGCGGGGGGTACAATGAGCAGTTCTTC. As protein: CASSLTSGGYNEQFF.